Following are 8 T cell receptor beta chains from one sample sequenced in a study of blood T cell repertoires in COVID-19. Data came from immunoSEQ multiplex PCR; TCRdb stores just in-frame clones and leaves some out. Of approximately 240,000 clones listed, 84% are singletons. Sequences were obtained from peripheral blood. The source of these receptors is an elderly woman with active or convalescent COVID-19.

The rearrangement uses TRBV3-1 (or the pseudogene TRBV3-2) and TRBJ2-1; perhaps TRBD1 as D (6 bases). Germline CDR1 is LGHDT and CDR2 is YNNKEL (reference sequence). Trimming stripped 0 bases from V and 4 bases from J, with 10 bases between. CDR3 size: 15 residues. Here the CDR3 reads CASSQEVGQYNEQFF. The CDR3 DNA is TGTGCCAGCAGCCAAGAGGTTGGACAGTACAATGAGCAGTTCTTC.

V usage is TRBV7-3 and J usage is TRBJ2-3; 7 positions agree with TRBD1. V gave up 5 bases and J gave up 0 bases; unmatched junction bases: 5. In germline, CDR1 is SGHTA, CDR2 FQGTGA. CDR3 size: 15 residues. CDR3 residues: CASSAGTDSTDTQYF. Here the CDR3 DNA reads TGTGCCAGCAGCGCAGGGACAGACAGCACAGATACGCAGTATTTT.

This chain connects TRBV28 to TRBJ2-5, with 9 bases matching TRBD2. With 2 bases clipped from V and 1 base from J, the junction kept 2 bases outside the gene matches. This CDR3 is 15 amino acids long. In germline, CDR1 is MDHEN, CDR2 SYDVKM. CDR3: CASSLGAGGQETQYF. CDR3 sequence (DNA): TGTGCCAGCAGTTTAGGAGCGGGAGGCCAAGAGACCCAGTACTTC. Full variable domain (rest looked up from reference TRBV28 and TRBJ2-5): DVKVTQSSRYLVKRTGEKVFLECVQDMDHENMFWYRQDPGLGLRLIYFSYDVKMKEKGDIPEGYSVSREKKERFSLILESASTNQTSMYLCASSLGAGGQETQYFGPGTRLLVL.

The gene calls are TRBV2 and TRBJ1-4; 8 positions agree with TRBD1. Germline values: CDR1 SNHLY, CDR2 FYNNEI. The CDR3 is 15 residues long. V lost 5 bases to trimming and J lost 5 bases; unmatched junction nucleotides: 7. The CDR3 DNA reads as TGTGCCAGCAGTACTGCGGGACAGGTGAATGAAAAACTGTTTTTT. Translating gives CASSTAGQVNEKLFF.

The chain employs TRBV6-1 and TRBJ1-5, with a possible D match to TRBD1 (6 bases). CDR3 size: 13 residues. Trimming stripped 2 bases from V and 4 bases from J, with 6 bases between. CDR1 and CDR2 from the germline V gene are MNHNS and SASEGT. For the CDR3, the DNA is TGTGCCAGCAGTGAAAGGGGGAATCAGCCCCAGCATTTT. Translation: CASSERGNQPQHF.

This chain links TRBV29-1 with TRBJ1-4; 7 bases are shared with TRBD1. Losses at the gene ends were 6 bases for V and 4 bases for J; bases not matched to a gene: 8. The length of the CDR3 is 14 residues. Germline V gene sequence: CDR1 SQVTM, CDR2 ANQGSEA. Written as DNA, the CDR3 is TGCAGCGTAGAAAACAGGGGAGATAATGAAAAACTGTTTTTT. Translation gives CSVENRGDNEKLFF. Using reference TRBV29-1 and TRBJ1-4 for the parts outside the CDR3, the full variable domain is SAVISQKPSRDICQRGTSLTIQCQVDSQVTMMFWYRQQPGQSLTLIATANQGSEATYESGFVIDKFPISRPNLTFSTLTVSNMSPEDSSIYLCSVENRGDNEKLFFGSGTQLSVL.

The table lists this clone with a count of one. The chain uses TRBV10-3 and TRBJ1-6, with a possible D match to TRBD1 (6 bases). Trimming pared 4 bases from V and 4 bases from J, leaving 8 bases between. The germline gives CDR1 ENHRY, CDR2 SYGVKD. The CDR3 totals 14 residues. The CDR3 spells CAISGTEYNSPLHF. The CDR3 DNA reads as TGTGCCATCAGTGGGACAGAGTATAATTCACCCCTCCACTTT.

The V gene is TRBV28, the J gene TRBJ1-1; D unresolved. Trimming left V 2 bases short and J 1 base short, with 11 bases between. Germline lookup yields CDR1 MDHEN and CDR2 SYDVKM. CDR3 size: 15 residues. The CDR3 nucleotides read TGTGCCAGCAGTTTACCCCAACAAAAGAACACTGAAGCTTTCTTT. This sequence encodes CASSLPQQKNTEAFF.